This T cell receptor beta chain was sequenced in a study of T cells in Graves' hyperthyroidism and ophthalmopathy. The source material, RNA transcripts, was used to amplify TCR beta CDR3 regions. The HTBI primer set was used in a first-round RT-PCR of the TCR CDR3. TCRdb re-derived calls from the multiplex PCR reads in MiXCR, one entry per CDR3 protein. The sample shows fewer than 350,000 distinct CDR3 sequences, about 13% of them seen only once. The sample comprised blood. The receptor was isolated from a woman between 35 and 50 years old with Graves' hyperthyroidism.

CDR3 in amino acids: CATSDQRRGLAGVRETQYF. The DNA of the CDR3 is TGTGCCACCAGTGATCAGCGACGGGGACTAGCGGGAGTGCGAGAGACCCAGTACTTC. This rearrangement joins TRBV24-1 to TRBJ2-5, with 14 positions matching TRBD2. Germline V gives CDR1 KGHDR, CDR2 SFDVKD. There are 19 residues in the CDR3. V shed 3 bases, J shed 4 bases, and the junction held 12 bases outside the gene matches.